Listed below are T cell receptor beta chains from one sample, sequenced in a study of T-cell reconstitution after alpha-beta-depleted transplantation in children. One entry per CDR3 protein, called by TCRdb with MiXCR from the PCR reads. Of about 140,000 distinct CDR3 sequences listed, roughly 9% are singletons. The source was PBMCs, mostly from graft donor cells, collected 180 days after TCRalphabeta/CD19-depleted stem cell transplant. The receptor set was obtained from a female patient aged 2 to 10 who had a stem cell transplant for congenital amegakaryocytic thrombocytopenia, so the T cells may come from the graft donor. Both conserved end residues are part of each CDR3. The D gene is left open where the match is weak. The size field is filled for only some rows; it gives once, few, many or a size class.

TRBV12-3/TRBV12-4	many	TRBJ2-5	TRBD2	TGTGCCAGCAGTTGGACTAGCGGGAGAGCACAAGAGACCCAGTACTTC	CASSWTSGRAQETQYF
TRBV5-1	many	TRBJ2-7	.	TGCGCCAGCAGCTTGGGAGCGGGTGCCTCCTACGAGCAGTACTTC	CASSLGAGASYEQYF
TRBV5-1	.	TRBJ1-2	.	TGCGCCAGCAGCTTAGCCGGGACTTTAGACTATGGCTACACCTTC	CASSLAGTLDYGYTF
TRBV20-1	.	TRBJ1-2	.	TGCAGTGCTAGGGATGCTCGCGGGCCATACTATGGCTACACCTTC	CSARDARGPYYGYTF
TRBV6-6	many	TRBJ1-1	TRBD1	TGTGCCAGCAGTTACCGTCCCTACAGGGGCGAAGAAGCTTTCTTT	CASSYRPYRGEEAFF
TRBV2	.	TRBJ1-5	.	TGTGCCAGCAGTGGTGACAGTGGCAATCAGCCCCAGCATTTT	CASSGDSGNQPQHF
TRBV7-8	few	TRBJ2-2	.	TGTGCCAGCAGCTTATTTCGATATAGGGGGGAGCTGTTTTTT	CASSLFRYRGELFF
TRBV20-1	many	TRBJ1-5	TRBD1	TGCAGTGCTAAATCACAGGGGGAAAGCAATCAGCCCCAGCATTTT	CSAKSQGESNQPQHF
TRBV6-2/TRBV6-3	many	TRBJ2-3	.	TGTGCCAGCAGTGTTTTGACGGGTACGCAGTATTTT	CASSVLTGTQYF
TRBV7-9	few	TRBJ2-5	TRBD2	TGTGCCAGCAGCTTAGAGCTAGCGGGAGCCGAGACCCAGTACTTC	CASSLELAGAETQYF
TRBV7-6	.	TRBJ1-1	.	TGTGCCAGCAGCCCCGGGTGGGGGAGCACTGAAGCTTTCTTT	CASSPGWGSTEAFF
TRBV9	many	TRBJ1-5	.	TGTGCCAGCAGCGTAGAAGCGGATCAGCCCCAGCATTTT	CASSVEADQPQHF
TRBV10-3	few	TRBJ1-1	.	TGTGCCATCAGTGCGAGAGGGGGACCCACTGAAGCTTTCTTT	CAISARGGPTEAFF
TRBV12-3/TRBV12-4	.	TRBJ2-1	.	TGTGCCAGCAGACCCGACATTTACAATGAGCAGTTCTTC	CASRPDIYNEQFF
TRBV20-1	many	TRBJ1-6	.	TGCAGTGCTAGAGATCGGTCGGGGGAGTCCTATAATTCACCCCTCCACTTT	CSARDRSGESYNSPLHF
TRBV29-1	few	TRBJ2-1	TRBD2	TGCAGCGTGAGACTCCTGGCTAGCGGAAGCTCCTACAATGAGCAGTTCTTC	CSVRLLASGSSYNEQFF
TRBV12-3/TRBV12-4	.	TRBJ2-3	.	TGTGCCAGCAGTTTAATTGACCTGGAGGGAGATACGCAGTATTTT	CASSLIDLEGDTQYF
TRBV28	few	TRBJ2-3	TRBD2	TGTGCCAGCACCACAGGGACTAGCGGAATTAGCACAGATACGCAGTATTTT	CASTTGTSGISTDTQYF
TRBV29-1	many	TRBJ2-1	.	TGCAGCGTTGAGAGAGACCTCAATGAGCAGTTCTTC	CSVERDLNEQFF
TRBV29-1	.	TRBJ2-5	TRBD1	TGCAGCGTTTTTGGACAGGACAAAGAGACCCAGTACTTC	CSVFGQDKETQYF
TRBV28	.	TRBJ2-1	.	TGTGCCAGCAGCTCCTCGGGGCCGAGCTCCTACAATGAGCAGTTCTTC	CASSSSGPSSYNEQFF
TRBV18	many	TRBJ2-2	.	TGTGCCAGCTCAACCCCAGCGGCGCAATACACCGGGGAGCTGTTTTTT	CASSTPAAQYTGELFF
TRBV18	.	TRBJ2-1	TRBD2	TGTGCCAGCTCACCACTTGGGGAGGGTGAGCAGTTCTTC	CASSPLGEGEQFF
TRBV6-1	many	TRBJ1-1	TRBD1	TGTGCCAGCAGTACCTCCGGACAGGGAACGTCTGAAGCTTTCTTT	CASSTSGQGTSEAFF
TRBV7-8	many	TRBJ1-4	.	TGTGCCAGCAGCTTAGACTGGGGTAATGAAAAACTGTTTTTT	CASSLDWGNEKLFF
TRBV7-9	many	TRBJ2-7	.	TGTGCCAGCAGCCAAGGCCATTTAGAGCAGTACTTC	CASSQGHLEQYF
TRBV10-3	few	TRBJ2-3	.	TGTGCCATCAGTGGTCCCTCGTGGCAGGGCACAGATACGCAGTATTTT	CAISGPSWQGTDTQYF
TRBV7-9	few	TRBJ1-6	.	TGTGCCAGCAGCTGGACTGATTCACCCCTCCACTTT	CASSWTDSPLHF
TRBV12-3/TRBV12-4	many	TRBJ1-3	.	TGTGCCAGCAGTCCAAGGACAGTTGGAAACACCATATATTTT	CASSPRTVGNTIYF
TRBV20-1	.	TRBJ2-7	TRBD2	TGCAGTGCTAGAGGACTAGCGGGTAGCTCCTACGAGCAGTACTTC	CSARGLAGSSYEQYF
TRBV5-4	.	TRBJ1-1	.	TGTGCCAGCAGCTGGGCGGGTCGATCCACTGAAGCTTTCTTT	CASSWAGRSTEAFF
TRBV19	few	TRBJ1-4	TRBD1	TGTGCCAGTAATGAGGACAGGGCTGAAGAAAAACTGTTTTTT	CASNEDRAEEKLFF
TRBV20-1	many	TRBJ2-1	.	TGCAGTGCTAGAATCAGGGGCAATGAGCAGTTCTTC	CSARIRGNEQFF
TRBV29-1	many	TRBJ2-3	.	TGCAGCGTTCGGCCTTTTGGACACCCAGATACGCAGTATTTT	CSVRPFGHPDTQYF
TRBV7-2	many	TRBJ2-5	TRBD2	TGTGCCAGCAGCTTCCTAGCGGGAGACGATCAGACCCAGTACTTC	CASSFLAGDDQTQYF
TRBV28	many	TRBJ1-2	.	TGTGCCAGCAGTTTAGTAGGGCCCTATGGCTACACCTTC	CASSLVGPYGYTF
TRBV5-1	many	TRBJ2-6	.	TGCGCCAGCAGTAAAGCTCTGGGGGCCAACGTCCTGACTTTC	CASSKALGANVLTF
TRBV20-1	many	TRBJ2-3	.	TGCAGTGCTAGTCCCCCCGCCGGCACAGATACGCAGTATTTT	CSASPPAGTDTQYF
TRBV20-1	many	TRBJ2-2	TRBD2	TGCAGTGCTAGGCAGACTAGCGGGAGCTCGAACACCGGGGAGCTGTTTTTT	CSARQTSGSSNTGELFF
TRBV6-6	many	TRBJ2-1	TRBD1	TGTGCCAGCAGTTATCCATCGGGACAGGGGGCTGACAATGAGCAGTTCTTC	CASSYPSGQGADNEQFF
TRBV5-1	many	TRBJ2-1	TRBD2	TGCGCCAGCAGCTTGGATCGTGGGTTTAGCGGGGGCAATGAGCAGTTCTTC	CASSLDRGFSGGNEQFF
TRBV5-1	many	TRBJ2-3	TRBD2	TGCGCCAGCAGCTTGGGCAACCTAGCGGAGGGAACAGATACGCAGTATTTT	CASSLGNLAEGTDTQYF
TRBV12-3/TRBV12-4	many	TRBJ2-3	TRBD1	TGTGCCAGCAGCCGGGACAGGGGTCCTACGCAGTATTTT	CASSRDRGPTQYF
TRBV6-2/TRBV6-3	many	TRBJ1-1	.	TGTGCCAGCAGTTACTCCATAGTTGGGGTGAACACTGAAGCTTTCTTT	CASSYSIVGVNTEAFF
TRBV5-5	many	TRBJ1-1	.	TGTGCCAGCAGCGGACGACTGGGTATTTCCGAAGCTTTCTTT	CASSGRLGISEAFF
TRBV29-1	many	TRBJ2-3	.	TGCAGCGTTGAGAAGGGGACCATCACAGATACGCAGTATTTT	CSVEKGTITDTQYF
TRBV15	few	TRBJ2-1	.	TGTGCCACCAGCAGAGGCGGGGTTGGTGAGCAGTTCTTC	CATSRGGVGEQFF
TRBV4-3	.	TRBJ2-7	.	TGCGCCAGCAGCCAAGATCATATCCGGGACACCAACGAGCAGTACTTC	CASSQDHIRDTNEQYF
TRBV29-1	few	TRBJ1-2	TRBD1	TGCAGCTGCCGAACAGGGGGGATCCCCTATGGCTACACCTTC	CSCRTGGIPYGYTF